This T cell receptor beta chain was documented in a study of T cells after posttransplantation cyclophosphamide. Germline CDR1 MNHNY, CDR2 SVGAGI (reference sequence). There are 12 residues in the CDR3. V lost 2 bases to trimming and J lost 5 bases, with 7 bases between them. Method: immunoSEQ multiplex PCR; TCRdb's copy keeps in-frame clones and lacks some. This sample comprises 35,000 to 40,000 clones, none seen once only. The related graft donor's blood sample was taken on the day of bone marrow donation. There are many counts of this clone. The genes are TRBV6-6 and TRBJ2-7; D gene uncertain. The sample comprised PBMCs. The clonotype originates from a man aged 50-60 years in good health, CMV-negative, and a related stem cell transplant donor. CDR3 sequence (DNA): TGTGCCAGCAGTTACCGAGGCGACGAGCAGTACTTC. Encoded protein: CASSYRGDEQYF.